Presented here are 14 T cell receptor beta chains from one specimen sequenced in a study of molecular identifiers for immune sequencing clone quantification. TCRdb used MiXCR to reprocess the PCR reads, holding one entry per CDR3 protein. The sample includes about 320,000 distinct CDR3 sequences, roughly 24% of them seen just once. Source material: naive CD8+ T cells from blood, with Jurkat cell RNA spiked in. The subset here: FACS-sorted CD8+CD4-CCR7+CD45RA+ naive T cells. Receptors originate from a human donor in good health. Some libraries in this study had Jurkat cell RNA spiked in.

Concerning this clonotype: This CDR3 fails to terminate in the conserved phenylalanine or tryptophan, so it likely reflects a read error. The rearrangement joins TRBV7-2 to TRBJ2-3; 10 bases line up with TRBD2. The CDR3 spans 17 residues. Looked up from germline, CDR1 is SGHTA and CDR2 is FQGNSA. V dropped 3 bases and J dropped 5; count of bases not matched to a gene: 11. The CDR3 DNA reads TGTGCCAGCAGCTTTGACCGCAGCGGGGGGGATATAGATACGCAGTATATT. Translation: CASSFDRSGGDIDTQYI.

The chain links TRBV5-6 to TRBJ1-5; possibly TRBD1 for D (5 bases). Germline V lookup: CDR1 SGHDT, CDR2 YYEEEE. The CDR3 is 13 amino acids. V was shortened by 1 base and J by 7 bases, with 9 bases between the two germline ends. The CDR3 DNA follows: TGTGCCAGCAGCTTGCGGGGGTCCCAGCCCCAGCATTTT. This sequence encodes CASSLRGSQPQHF.

Concerning this clonotype: A clone one base away is much larger, so this may be a read error. The V and J genes are TRBV19 and TRBJ2-1; 8 positions match TRBD1. With V trimmed by 3 bases and J by 12 bases, 13 bases remained unmatched. Germline CDR1 and CDR2: LNHDA and SQIVND (reference sequence). This CDR3 is built from 15 residues. The CDR3 bases are TGTGCCAGTAGTATCTTGGCAGGGGGCCTGGATGGGCAGTTCTTC. Encoded protein: CASSILAGGLDGQFF.

The chain carries TRBV12-3 or TRBV12-4 and TRBJ1-6, with D possibly matching TRBD1 (5 bases). V dropped 6 bases and J dropped 7 bases, with 22 bases sitting between them. There are 17 residues in the CDR3. CDR3 bases: TGTGCCAGCAGCCCTAGACTGGATTTGGGGCTGAATTCACCCCTCCACTTT. This codes for CASSPRLDLGLNSPLHF.

The chain has TRBV30 and TRBJ2-2, with 9 bases identical to TRBD2. The J segment lost 5 bases and the V segment lost 0 bases, leaving 13 bases of the junction unmatched. The CDR3 is made up of 18 amino acids. Per the germline V gene, CDR1 is GTSNPN and CDR2 is SVGIG (reference sequence). In DNA form, the CDR3 reads TGTGCCTGGAGTGTAGTTTCGGGTAGCGGGAGTAATACCGGGGAGCTGTTTTTT. Amino acids: CAWSVVSGSGSNTGELFF.

As DNA, the CDR3 is TGTGCCAGCAGCCCGTTTGGGCAGTCCTACGAGCAGTACTTC. This gives the protein CASSPFGQSYEQYF. V gene TRBV7-2 combines with J gene TRBJ2-7; no definite D call. This CDR3 comprises 14 residues. The V gene lost 5 bases and the J gene lost 1 base, with 12 bases spanning the gap. CDR1 SGHTA and CDR2 FQGNSA come from the germline V gene.

The chain couples TRBV3-1 to TRBJ2-7, with 7 positions matching TRBD2. The length of the CDR3 is 14 residues. The germline CDR1 and CDR2 sequences are LGHDT and YNNKEL (reference sequence). V lost 4 bases and J lost 2; bases outside the gene matches: 5. CDR3 coding DNA: TGTGCCAGCAGCCCGGGACTATCAGCCTACGAGCAGTACTTC. Its translation: CASSPGLSAYEQYF.

The chain carries TRBV5-1 and TRBJ2-3; possible D gene TRBD1, 5 bases. The germline V gene has CDR1 SGHRS and CDR2 YFSETQ. With 3 bases removed from V and 6 bases from J, the gap between germline ends came to 14 bases. The CDR3 extends over 14 amino acids. The CDR3 DNA sequence: TGCGCCAGCAGCTGGGCGACAGCCACGGATACGCAGTATTTT. Translated: CASSWATATDTQYF. Filled out from reference TRBV5-1 and TRBJ2-3, the complete variable domain reads KAGVTQTPRYLIKTRGQQVTLSCSPISGHRSVSWYQQTPGQGLQFLFEYFSETQRNKGNFPGRFSGRQFSNSRSEMNVSTLELGDSALYLCASSWATATDTQYFGPGTRLTVL.

Only one count was recorded for this clonotype. This chain connects TRBV5-6 to TRBJ2-1; 11 bases match TRBD2. CDR1 and CDR2 from the germline V gene are SGHDT and YYEEEE. With 2 bases clipped from V and 7 bases from J, the junction kept 8 bases outside the gene matches. The length of the CDR3 is 16 residues. This CDR3 is CASSFDSGGARNEQFF. The CDR3 DNA sequence: TGTGCCAGCAGCTTCGATAGCGGGGGGGCCCGGAATGAGCAGTTCTTC.

Only a few counts were recorded for this clonotype. This chain's CDR3 is CATSNTPGTGELFF. DNA for the CDR3: TGTGCCACCAGTAACACTCCAGGCACCGGGGAGCTGTTTTTT. The chain is built from TRBV24-1 and TRBJ2-2; no reliable D call. Trimming took 6 bases from V and 4 from J, leaving 11 bases between them. Looked up from germline, CDR1 is KGHDR and CDR2 is SFDVKD. The CDR3 is 14 amino acids.

This clonotype came up many times. The CDR3 region has the DNA TGCGCCAGCAGCCAAGATCTGGGGGTGAGCACTGAAGCTTTCTTT. Translation: CASSQDLGVSTEAFF. The chain carries TRBV4-1 and TRBJ1-1, with a weak D call TRBD1 (5 bases). The length of the CDR3 is 15 residues. Looked up from germline, CDR1 is MGHRA and CDR2 is YSYEKL. Trimming shortened V by 0 bases and J by 4 bases, and 12 bases separated the two germline ends.

This chain joins TRBV18 and TRBJ2-3; 7 positions agree with TRBD1. The V gene's germline CDR1 is KGHSH and CDR2 LQKENI. This CDR3 has 16 amino acids. V shed 4 bases and J 0 bases; nucleotides not matched to a gene: 7. CDR3 DNA: TGTGCCAGCTCACGATATGACAGGGCTAGCACAGATACGCAGTATTTT. As protein: CASSRYDRASTDTQYF.

The CDR3 protein is CASKLRDRLQETQYF. CDR3 DNA: TGTGCCAGCAAACTCCGGGACAGGCTACAAGAGACCCAGTACTTC. The chain links TRBV27 to TRBJ2-5, with 8 bases that match TRBD1. CDR1 and CDR2 from the germline V gene are MNHEY and SMNVEV (reference sequence). The CDR3 loop spans 15 amino acids. V was clipped by 7 bases and J by 2 bases; unmatched bases: 9.

This clonotype was seen many times. This rearrangement joins TRBV9 to TRBJ2-3; D gene ambiguous. Germline CDR1 is SGDLS and CDR2 is YYNGEE. Trimming left V 3 bases short and J 5 bases short, with 10 bases between. The CDR3 runs 13 residues. CDR3 sequence: CASSGARVDTQYF. The CDR3 nucleotides are TGTGCCAGCAGCGGGGCCCGGGTAGATACGCAGTATTTT.